One and the same sample provided the 30 T cell receptor beta chains below, sequenced in a study of response to subunit inactivated influenza vaccine. MiXCR, applied by TCRdb to the RT-PCR reads, yields one record per CDR3 protein. The table records hundreds of thousands of distinct CDR3 sequences, 14% of them present only once. Here the sequenced sample was PBMCs from blood, taken less than 15 days before vaccination. These receptor sequences come from a man between 45 and 60 years old who received an inactivated influenza vaccine.

Only a few counts were recorded for this clonotype. V gene TRBV27 combines with J gene TRBJ2-7; 9 bases map to TRBD1. After removal of 10 bases from V and 4 bases from J, the junction contained 8 bases not matched to a gene. Germline lookup yields CDR1 MNHEY and CDR2 SMNVEV (reference sequence). The CDR3 is made up of 13 amino acids. The CDR3 DNA reads as TGTGCCACCTCCCCACAGGGGGCTTACGAGCAGTACTTC. The encoded protein is CATSPQGAYEQYF.

V is TRBV27 and J is TRBJ1-5; D is undetermined. The V end was cut by 2 bases, the J end by 7 bases, with 9 bases between. Germline assignment: CDR1 MNHEY and CDR2 SMNVEV (reference sequence). The CDR3 totals 13 residues. In nucleotides, the CDR3 is TGTGCCAGCAGTTTAAATCGGAGCCAGCCCCAGCATTTT. This codes for CASSLNRSQPQHF.

This clonotype was seen many times. The genes are TRBV29-1 and TRBJ2-7; weak D call: TRBD2 (6 bases). This CDR3 spans 12 amino acids. CDR1 and CDR2 (germline): SQVTM, ANQGSEA. The V and J ends lost 7 bases and 3 bases respectively, with 13 bases between them. The chain's CDR3 is CSAGPGGYEQYF. The DNA for the CDR3 is TGCAGCGCAGGCCCCGGGGGCTACGAGCAGTACTTC.

V is TRBV27 and J is TRBJ1-5; TRBD1 might be the D (6 bases). The V end was cut by 2 bases, the J end by 6 bases, with 8 bases between. This CDR3 comprises 13 residues. Germline V gene lookup returns CDR1 MNHEY and CDR2 SMNVEV (reference sequence). Here the CDR3 reads CASSLTRGQPQHF. CDR3 DNA: TGTGCCAGCAGTTTAACCAGGGGTCAGCCCCAGCATTTT.

This chain joins TRBV6-5 and TRBJ2-1; D call uncertain. CDR1 MNHEY and CDR2 SVGAGI come from the germline V gene. CDR3 length: 16 residues. The V end was cut by 0 bases, the J end by 0 bases, with 9 bases between. CDR3 loop: CASSYSPASSYNEQFF. CDR3 DNA: TGTGCCAGCAGTTACTCGCCAGCGAGCTCCTACAATGAGCAGTTCTTC.

This clonotype appeared a few times. CDR3 region: CASSFGRDQPQHF. The DNA of the CDR3 is TGTGCCAGCAGTTTTGGCCGGGATCAGCCCCAGCATTTT. The chain links TRBV12-3 or TRBV12-4 to TRBJ1-5; D is undetermined. This CDR3 region has 13 residues. Deletions cut 3 bases from V and 5 bases from J, with 8 bases between.

This clonotype has a handful of counts. CDR3 residues: CASSPERGQFF. The CDR3 nucleotides are TGTGCCAGCTCTCCAGAACGGGGGCAGTTCTTC. This chain joins TRBV18 and TRBJ2-1; D possibly corresponds to TRBD2 (5 bases). The germline CDR1 and CDR2 sequences are KGHSH and LQKENI. The ends were cut back, 6 bases at V and 12 bases at J, with 12 bases in the middle. CDR3 length: 11 residues.

This clonotype was observed at least ten times. V is TRBV29-1 and J is TRBJ1-1; 7 bases are a match to TRBD1. This CDR3 has 12 residues. CDR1 SQVTM and CDR2 ANQGSEA come from the germline V gene. With 4 bases clipped from V and 1 base from J, the junction kept 0 bases outside the gene matches. The CDR3 loop is CSVGQGNTEAFF. The CDR3 region has the DNA TGCAGCGTTGGACAGGGGAACACTGAAGCTTTCTTT.

V is TRBV2 and J is TRBJ2-7; D is unresolved. Germline-derived CDR1 and CDR2 are SNHLY and FYNNEI. The CDR3 has 13 amino acids. V was cut by 4 bases and J by 5 bases, with 12 bases left in between. The CDR3 loop reads CASSAPTSDEQYF. CDR3 bases: TGTGCCAGCAGTGCCCCAACGTCTGACGAGCAGTACTTC. Based on the CDR3 plus reference TRBV2 and TRBJ2-7, the full variable domain is EPEVTQTPSHQVTQMGQEVILRCVPISNHLYFYWYRQILGQKVEFLVSFYNNEISEKSEIFDDQFSVERPDGSNFTLKIRSTKLEDSAMYFCASSAPTSDEQYFGPGTRLTVT.

The count of this clonotype is one. This sequence joins TRBV6-5 and TRBJ2-7; TRBD1 is a possible D gene (5 bases). The V end was cut by 3 bases, the J end by 4 bases, with 13 bases between. The CDR3 consists of 14 residues. The germline V gene encodes CDR1 MNHEY and CDR2 SVGAGI. CDR3 sequence reads: CASSYTPGKYEQYF. The CDR3 DNA reads TGTGCCAGCAGTTATACCCCAGGGAAGTACGAGCAGTACTTC.

In this sample, this clonotype turned up a few times. The chain recombines TRBV5-6 with TRBJ1-2; perhaps TRBD1 as D (6 bases). Germline assignment: CDR1 SGHDT and CDR2 YYEEEE. The ends were cut back, 4 bases at V and 3 bases at J, with 19 bases in the middle. The CDR3 length is 16 residues. The CDR3 DNA sequence: TGTGCCAGCAGCCCAAAGCAGGGGATCACCTACTATGGCTACACCTTC. Translated: CASSPKQGITYYGYTF.

This clonotype was recorded a few times. Here the CDR3 reads CAIGGPGETQYF. The CDR3, as DNA: TGTGCCATAGGAGGGCCGGGAGAGACCCAGTACTTC. The gene calls are TRBV28 and TRBJ2-5; the D gene is possibly TRBD2 (6 bases). This CDR3 has 12 amino acids. CDR1 is MDHEN, CDR2 SYDVKM, per germline. V was trimmed by 10 bases and J by 4 bases, leaving 13 bases between them.

This clonotype was observed a handful of times. The chain couples TRBV20-1 to TRBJ2-6; 7 nucleotides align to TRBD2. V gave up 5 bases and J gave up 4 bases; unmatched junction bases: 8. CDR1 is DFQATT and CDR2 is SNEGSKA in the germline V gene (reference sequence). The CDR3 spans 15 residues. CDR3 sequence reads: CSAHPGGTGANVLTF. The CDR3 DNA follows: TGCAGTGCTCATCCGGGGGGTACCGGGGCCAACGTCCTGACTTTC.

This clonotype has at least ten counts. The V call is TRBV29-1, the J call TRBJ1-1, with TRBD1 matching 8 bases. This CDR3 has 14 amino acids. Germline V gives CDR1 SQVTM, CDR2 ANQGSEA. With V trimmed by 6 bases and J by 1 base, 7 bases remained unmatched. CDR3 nucleotide sequence: TGCAGCGTGGCGGCCGGGACAGGGAACACTGAAGCTTTCTTT. This encodes CSVAAGTGNTEAFF.

This clonotype was counted a few times. J is TRBJ1-3 and V is TRBV30, with no clear D. V was clipped by 4 bases and J by 0 bases, with 10 bases between them. CDR3 length: 14 residues. Germline V gene data show CDR1 as GTSNPN and CDR2 as SVGIG (reference sequence). This CDR3 reads CAWKASNSGNTIYF. In DNA, the CDR3 is TGTGCCTGGAAAGCCTCAAACTCTGGAAACACCATATATTTT.

This clonotype appeared many times. The V gene is TRBV6-1, the J gene TRBJ2-7; weak D call: TRBD1 (7 bases). V lost 5 bases to trimming and J lost 6 bases, with 17 bases between them. CDR1 and CDR2 (germline): MNHNS, SASEGT. CDR3 length: 14 amino acids. The CDR3 bases are TGTGCCAGCAGTCCCCAATACCAGGGGGGCGAGCAGTACTTC. Protein product: CASSPQYQGGEQYF.

This clonotype was detected only once. The chain combines TRBV20-1 with TRBJ2-1, with 10 bases matching TRBD2. CDR1 and CDR2 (germline): DFQATT, SNEGSKA (reference sequence). The J segment lost 6 bases and the V segment lost 0 bases, leaving 2 bases of the junction unmatched. CDR3 length: 14 amino acids. Here the CDR3 DNA reads TGCAGTGCTAGAGACCTAGCGGGGGTCAATGAGCAGTTCTTC. It codes for CSARDLAGVNEQFF.

The table lists this clonotype with many counts. The chain employs TRBV12-3 or TRBV12-4 and TRBJ2-7, with unresolved D. This CDR3 is built from 12 residues. Deletions cut 6 bases from V and 4 bases from J, with 10 bases between. The CDR3, as DNA: TGTGCCAGCAGCCTCGGACGGTACGAGCAGTACTTC. Amino acid sequence: CASSLGRYEQYF.

This clonotype occurred a few times. V gene TRBV2 combines with J gene TRBJ2-7; D is unresolved. The ends were cut back, 6 bases at V and 7 bases at J, with 10 bases in the middle. The CDR3 is 11 amino acids. The germline CDR1 and CDR2 sequences are SNHLY and FYNNEI. The CDR3 is CASSPKGEQYF. DNA of the CDR3: TGTGCCAGCAGCCCGAAAGGGGAGCAGTACTTC.

This clonotype was seen more than once but under ten times. The CDR3 DNA sequence: TGCGCCAGCAGCATCTCCGGGACTGCCTCCTACGAGCAGTACTTC. It translates to CASSISGTASYEQYF. V usage is TRBV5-1 and J usage is TRBJ2-7, with D perhaps TRBD2 (6 bases). The germline V gene encodes CDR1 SGHRS and CDR2 YFSETQ. Between the trimmed V and J ends, which lost 4 bases and 0 bases, there was a span of 14 bases. CDR3 length equals 15 residues.

This clonotype was seen only a few times. The chain uses TRBV20-1 and TRBJ1-4, with D possibly matching TRBD1 (6 bases). V was clipped by 3 bases and J by 2 bases, with 13 bases between them. This CDR3 is built from 15 residues. CDR1 is DFQATT, CDR2 SNEGSKA, per germline (reference sequence). Here the CDR3 reads CSARYYRDTNEKLFF. In nucleotides, the CDR3 is TGCAGTGCTAGGTACTACAGGGACACTAATGAAAAACTGTTTTTT.

This clonotype was detected only a few times. This rearrangement joins TRBV7-2 to TRBJ1-5; D gene ambiguous. CDR1 and CDR2 from the germline V gene are SGHTA and FQGNSA. The CDR3 is 16 residues long. V was cut by 1 base and J by 1 base, with 11 bases left in between. CDR3 amino acids: CASSLEAGLSNQPQHF. CDR3 coding DNA: TGTGCCAGCAGCTTAGAGGCAGGTTTAAGCAATCAGCCCCAGCATTTT.

V and J are TRBV7-2 and TRBJ1-2; D unclear. The length of the CDR3 is 13 residues. The V end was cut by 4 bases, the J end by 13 bases, with 19 bases between. Germline-derived CDR1 and CDR2 are SGHTA and FQGNSA. In DNA form, the CDR3 reads TGTGCCAGCAGCTCCACACCCCGGGAATCTACCACCTTC. This encodes CASSSTPRESTTF.

This clonotype has a handful of counts. The genes are TRBV6-2 or TRBV6-3 and TRBJ2-3, with 7 bases lining up with TRBD2. CDR3 length: 14 residues. V trimming: 2 bases; J trimming: 9 bases; junction bases outside the gene matches: 8. Germline CDR1 reads MNHEY; CDR2 reads SVGEGT. The CDR3 DNA reads as TGTGCCAGCAGTTACCCGGGGGGAACAAGAACGCAGTATTTT. It is translated as CASSYPGGTRTQYF.

This clonotype was counted only a few times. In nucleotides, the CDR3 is TGCAGTGCTAGAGATATCACAGATACGCAGTATTTT. Protein: CSARDITDTQYF. This chain links TRBV20-1 with TRBJ2-3; D unclear. Germline-derived CDR1 and CDR2 are DFQATT and SNEGSKA (reference sequence). V lost 0 bases and J 2 bases, leaving 3 bases between the germline ends. The CDR3 sequence is 12 residues long.

J is TRBJ2-3 and V is TRBV6-2 or TRBV6-3; 8 bases match TRBD2. Germline trimming cut 0 bases from V and 5 bases from J; bases unmatched to any gene: 7. This CDR3 spans 16 amino acids. Germline V gives CDR1 MNHEY, CDR2 SVGEGT. This chain's CDR3 is CASSYSPAGGRDTQYF. The CDR3 bases are TGTGCCAGCAGTTACTCTCCTGCGGGGGGCCGAGATACGCAGTATTTT.

The rearrangement uses TRBV12-3 or TRBV12-4 and TRBJ1-2; D remains ambiguous. V dropped 4 bases and J dropped 5 bases, with 14 bases sitting between them. The CDR3 is 14 residues long. The CDR3 is CASSWNGGRYGYTF. The CDR3 nucleotides are TGTGCCAGCAGTTGGAATGGCGGAAGATATGGCTACACCTTC.

V is TRBV6-1 and J is TRBJ2-1; no reliable D call. Trimming pared 5 bases from V and 3 bases from J, leaving 11 bases between. CDR3 size: 14 residues. CDR1 is MNHNS, CDR2 SASEGT, per germline. CDR3 sequence (DNA): TGTGCCAGCAGTCGGACCGACCTCTACAATGAGCAGTTCTTC. This translates into CASSRTDLYNEQFF.

The CDR3 spells CASSLARRGQGTSYNEQFF. The CDR3 region has the DNA TGTGCCAGCAGCTTAGCGAGGAGGGGGCAGGGGACCTCCTACAATGAGCAGTTCTTC. J is TRBJ2-1 and V is TRBV11-1, with TRBD1 as a possible D gene (7 bases). This CDR3 has 19 residues. CDR1 and CDR2 from the germline V gene are SGHAT and FQDESV (reference sequence). The germline V and J ends were trimmed by 0 bases and 0 bases, with 18 bases remaining between them.

The V and J genes are TRBV2 and TRBJ2-7; 7 bases are a match to TRBD1. Germline V gene data show CDR1 as SNHLY and CDR2 as FYNNEI. V lost 6 bases, J lost 0 bases, and 14 bases stayed unmatched. The CDR3 consists of 17 residues. CDR3 residues: CASSPSMTGFGSYEQYF. Written as DNA, the CDR3 is TGTGCCAGCAGCCCCTCGATGACAGGGTTTGGCTCCTACGAGCAGTACTTC.